This TCR beta chain was identified during a study of cytomegalovirus exposure and HLA in healthy donors. Primers: 60 Vbeta forward and 13 Jbeta reverse. The method was immunoSEQ multiplex PCR; TCRdb's version includes in-frame clones alone and lacks a portion of them. This sample has under 150,000 clones, with around 84% found just once. Germline V gives CDR1 SNHLY, CDR2 FYNNEI. Germline trimming cut 5 bases from V and 5 bases from J; bases unmatched to any gene: 2. This CDR3 region has 13 residues. The receptor was isolated from a man between 45 and 60 years old in good health and CMV-seronegative. Sequenced material: PBMCs. This chain links TRBV2 with TRBJ2-3; 9 bases map to TRBD1. CDR3 nucleotide sequence: TGTGCCAGCAGTAGGGACAGGGAAGATACGCAGTATTTT. It encodes CASSRDREDTQYF.